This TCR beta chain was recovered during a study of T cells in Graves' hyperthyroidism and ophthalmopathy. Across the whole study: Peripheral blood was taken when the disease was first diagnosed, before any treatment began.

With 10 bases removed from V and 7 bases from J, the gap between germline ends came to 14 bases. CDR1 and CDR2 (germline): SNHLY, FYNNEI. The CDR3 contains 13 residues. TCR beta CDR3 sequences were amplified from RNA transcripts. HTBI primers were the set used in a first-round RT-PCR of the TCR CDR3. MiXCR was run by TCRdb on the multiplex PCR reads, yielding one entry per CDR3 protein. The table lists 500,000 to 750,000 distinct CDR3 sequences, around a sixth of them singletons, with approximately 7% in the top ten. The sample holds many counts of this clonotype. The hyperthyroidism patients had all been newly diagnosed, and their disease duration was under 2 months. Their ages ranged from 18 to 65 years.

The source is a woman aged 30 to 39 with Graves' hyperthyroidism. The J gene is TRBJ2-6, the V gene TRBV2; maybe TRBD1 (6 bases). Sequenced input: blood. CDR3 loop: CATAGTSANVLTF. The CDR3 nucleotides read TGTGCCACCGCCGGGACAAGCGCCAACGTCCTGACTTTC.